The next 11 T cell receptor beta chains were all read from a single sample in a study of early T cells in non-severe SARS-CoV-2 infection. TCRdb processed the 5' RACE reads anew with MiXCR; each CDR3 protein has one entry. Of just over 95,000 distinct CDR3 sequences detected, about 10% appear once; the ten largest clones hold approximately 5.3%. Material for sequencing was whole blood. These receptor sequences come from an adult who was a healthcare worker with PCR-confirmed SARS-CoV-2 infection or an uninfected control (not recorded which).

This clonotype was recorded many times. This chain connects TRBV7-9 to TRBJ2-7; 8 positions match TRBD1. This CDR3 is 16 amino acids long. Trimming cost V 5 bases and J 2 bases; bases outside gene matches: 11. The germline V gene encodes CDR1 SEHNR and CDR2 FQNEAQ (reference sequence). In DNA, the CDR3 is TGTGCCAGCAGCGGGGGCCGGGGACAGGAAACCTACGAGCAGTACTTC. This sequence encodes CASSGGRGQETYEQYF.

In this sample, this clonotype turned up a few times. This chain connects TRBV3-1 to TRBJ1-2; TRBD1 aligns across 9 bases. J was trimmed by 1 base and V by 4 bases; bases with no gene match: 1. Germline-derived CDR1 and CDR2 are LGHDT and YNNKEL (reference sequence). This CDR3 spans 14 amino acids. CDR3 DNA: TGTGCCAGCAGCCCGACAGGGGGTAACTATGGCTACACCTTC. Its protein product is CASSPTGGNYGYTF. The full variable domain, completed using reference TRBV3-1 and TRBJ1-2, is DTAVSQTPKYLVTQMGNDKSIKCEQNLGHDTMYWYKQDSKKFLKIMFSYNNKELIINETVPNRFSPKSPDKAHLNLHINSLELGDSAVYFCASSPTGGNYGYTFGSGTRLTVV.

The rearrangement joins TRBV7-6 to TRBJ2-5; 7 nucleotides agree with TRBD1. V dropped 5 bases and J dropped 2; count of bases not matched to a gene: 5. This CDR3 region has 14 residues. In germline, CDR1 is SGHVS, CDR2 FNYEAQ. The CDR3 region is CASSPRQGQETQYF. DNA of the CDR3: TGTGCCAGCAGCCCCCGACAGGGTCAAGAGACCCAGTACTTC.

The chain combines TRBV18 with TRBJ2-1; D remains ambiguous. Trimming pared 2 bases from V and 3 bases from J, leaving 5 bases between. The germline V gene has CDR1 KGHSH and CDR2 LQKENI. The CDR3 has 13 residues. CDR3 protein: CASSPDLYNEQFF. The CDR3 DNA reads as TGTGCCAGCTCACCAGACCTCTACAATGAGCAGTTCTTC.

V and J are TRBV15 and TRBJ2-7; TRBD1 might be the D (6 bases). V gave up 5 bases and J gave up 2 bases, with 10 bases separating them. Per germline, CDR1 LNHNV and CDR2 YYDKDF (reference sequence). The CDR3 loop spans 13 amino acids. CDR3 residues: CATSWDITYEQYF. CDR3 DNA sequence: TGTGCCACCAGCTGGGACATAACCTACGAGCAGTACTTC.

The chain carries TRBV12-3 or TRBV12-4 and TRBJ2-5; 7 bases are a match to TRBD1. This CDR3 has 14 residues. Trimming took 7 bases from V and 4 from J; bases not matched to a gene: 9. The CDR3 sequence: CASTEGATRETQYF. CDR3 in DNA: TGTGCCAGCACTGAGGGGGCTACCCGAGAGACCCAGTACTTC.

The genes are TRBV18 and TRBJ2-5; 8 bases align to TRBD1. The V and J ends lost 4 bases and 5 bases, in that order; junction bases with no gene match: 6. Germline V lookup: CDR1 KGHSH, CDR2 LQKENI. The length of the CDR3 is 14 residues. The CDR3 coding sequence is TGTGCCAGCTCACTGTCGACAGGGGCTGAGACCCAGTACTTC. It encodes CASSLSTGAETQYF.

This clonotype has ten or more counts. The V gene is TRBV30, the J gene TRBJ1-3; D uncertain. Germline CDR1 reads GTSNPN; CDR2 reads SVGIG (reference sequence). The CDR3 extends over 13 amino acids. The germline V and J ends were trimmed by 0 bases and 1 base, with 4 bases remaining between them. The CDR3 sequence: CAWSVGSGNTIYF. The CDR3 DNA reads TGTGCCTGGAGTGTAGGGTCTGGAAACACCATATATTTT.

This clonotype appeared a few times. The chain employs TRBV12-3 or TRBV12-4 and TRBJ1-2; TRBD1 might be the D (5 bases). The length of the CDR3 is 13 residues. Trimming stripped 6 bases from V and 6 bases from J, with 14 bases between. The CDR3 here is CASSQSAGNGYTF. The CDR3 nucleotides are TGTGCCAGCAGCCAGAGCGCAGGGAATGGCTACACCTTC.

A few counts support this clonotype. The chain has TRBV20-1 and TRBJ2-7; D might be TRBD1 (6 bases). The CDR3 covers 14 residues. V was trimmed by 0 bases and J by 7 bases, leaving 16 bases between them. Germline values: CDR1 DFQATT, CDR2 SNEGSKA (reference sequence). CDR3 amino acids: CSAREGDTRKEQYF. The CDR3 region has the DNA TGCAGTGCTAGAGAGGGGGACACCAGGAAGGAGCAGTACTTC.

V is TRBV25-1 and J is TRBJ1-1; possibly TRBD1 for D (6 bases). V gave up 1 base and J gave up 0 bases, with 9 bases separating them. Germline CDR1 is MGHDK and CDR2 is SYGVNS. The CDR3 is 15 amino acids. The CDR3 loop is CASSESWGLNTEAFF. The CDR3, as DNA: TGTGCCAGCAGTGAATCGTGGGGGCTGAACACTGAAGCTTTCTTT.